A selection of T cell receptor beta chains follows, all from one sample in a study of blood T cell repertoires in COVID-19. Sequencing was performed with immunoSEQ multiplex PCR; in TCRdb, only in-frame clones are kept and a portion is missing. The data contain roughly 300,000 clones, roughly 85% of them singletons. Sequenced input: peripheral blood. The receptors stem from a human donor in a cohort sampled during active COVID-19. Both conserved end residues are part of each CDR3. D genes are given only for firm matches. Clone size is not always given. Where it is, it says once, few, many or a class for expanded clones.

CDR3 protein: CASSQGLAATLEQFF
CDR3 DNA: TGTGCCAGCAGCCAAGGTTTAGCGGCAACGCTTGAGCAGTTCTTC
clone size: NA
J gene: TRBJ2-1
D gene: NA
V gene: TRBV3-1/TRBV3-2

CDR3 protein: CASRTDSYGYTF
CDR3 DNA: TGCGCCAGCAGGACAGACAGTTATGGCTACACCTTC
clone size: once
J gene: TRBJ1-2
D gene: NA
V gene: TRBV10-2

CDR3 protein: CASSLEGANSPLHF
CDR3 DNA: TGTGCCAGCAGCTTGGAGGGGGCAAATTCACCCCTCCACTTT
clone size: NA
J gene: TRBJ1-6
D gene: TRBD1
V gene: TRBV5-5

CDR3 protein: CASSFLNSGQGNYGYTF
CDR3 DNA: TGTGCCAGCAGCTTCCTTAATTCGGGACAGGGGAACTATGGCTACACCTTC
clone size: NA
J gene: TRBJ1-2
D gene: TRBD1
V gene: TRBV5-6

CDR3 protein: CASSPLAGITDTQYF
CDR3 DNA: TGTGCCAGCAGCCCTCTAGCGGGGATCACAGATACGCAGTATTTT
clone size: NA
J gene: TRBJ2-3
D gene: TRBD2
V gene: TRBV7-9

CDR3 protein: CASRLEVPPGSGNTIYF
CDR3 DNA: TGTGCAAGTCGCTTAGAGGTCCCCCCGGGCTCTGGAAACACCATATATTTT
clone size: NA
J gene: TRBJ1-3
D gene: NA
V gene: TRBV12-2

CDR3 protein: CATSERRTQVYNEQFF
CDR3 DNA: TGTGCCACCTCGGAGAGACGGACTCAGGTCTACAATGAGCAGTTCTTC
clone size: once
J gene: TRBJ2-1
D gene: NA
V gene: TRBV24-1

CDR3 protein: CASSPAAAVGYTF
CDR3 DNA: TGTGCCAGCTCACCGGCCGCGGCGGTCGGCTACACCTTC
clone size: NA
J gene: TRBJ1-2
D gene: NA
V gene: TRBV18

CDR3 protein: CASSTTRRTSGLYEQYF
CDR3 DNA: TGTGCCAGCAGCACAACCCGTCGGACTAGCGGCCTCTACGAGCAGTACTTC
clone size: NA
J gene: TRBJ2-7
D gene: TRBD2
V gene: TRBV14

CDR3 protein: CSASVVNTEAFF
CDR3 DNA: TGCAGTGCTAGTGTAGTGAACACTGAAGCTTTCTTT
clone size: NA
J gene: TRBJ1-1
D gene: NA
V gene: TRBV20-1

CDR3 protein: CASSYTRRLRTEAFF
CDR3 DNA: TGTGCCAGCAGTTACACCCGGCGCCTGCGGACTGAAGCTTTCTTT
clone size: NA
J gene: TRBJ1-1
D gene: NA
V gene: TRBV6-2/TRBV6-3

CDR3 protein: CASSIAPGVYGYTF
CDR3 DNA: TGTGCCAGTAGTATAGCGCCAGGGGTTTATGGCTACACCTTC
clone size: many
J gene: TRBJ1-2
D gene: NA
V gene: TRBV19

CDR3 protein: CASSARQGPRLDIKANIQYF
CDR3 DNA: TGTGCCAGCAGCGCCCGACAGGGGCCCAGACTAGATATAAAGGCAAACATTCAGTACTTC
clone size: NA
J gene: TRBJ2-4
D gene: TRBD1
V gene: TRBV9

CDR3 protein: CASSPGLASADTQYF
CDR3 DNA: TGTGCCAGCTCACCCGGGCTAGCTAGCGCAGATACGCAGTATTTT
clone size: NA
J gene: TRBJ2-3
D gene: NA
V gene: TRBV18

CDR3 protein: CASIPAGRLFYGYTF
CDR3 DNA: TGTGCCAGCATTCCCGCAGGCCGCCTATTCTATGGCTACACCTTC
clone size: NA
J gene: TRBJ1-2
D gene: NA
V gene: TRBV6-5

CDR3 protein: CSASAGNTIYF
CDR3 DNA: TGCAGTGCTAGTGCGGGAAACACCATATATTTT
clone size: NA
J gene: TRBJ1-3
D gene: NA
V gene: TRBV20-1

CDR3 protein: CASSLSGGANYGYTF
CDR3 DNA: TGCGCCAGCAGCTTATCAGGGGGCGCTAACTATGGCTACACCTTC
clone size: few
J gene: TRBJ1-2
D gene: TRBD1
V gene: TRBV5-1

CDR3 protein: CASSQDLRGVYEQYF
CDR3 DNA: TGTGCCAGCAGCCAAGACCTGCGGGGGGTCTACGAGCAGTACTTC
clone size: NA
J gene: TRBJ2-7
D gene: TRBD2
V gene: TRBV3-1/TRBV3-2

CDR3 protein: CASNPGQDYYNEQFF
CDR3 DNA: TGTGCCAGCAATCCGGGACAGGACTATTACAATGAGCAGTTCTTC
clone size: NA
J gene: TRBJ2-1
D gene: TRBD1
V gene: TRBV27

CDR3 protein: CASSLTGGREQFF
CDR3 DNA: TGCGCCAGCAGCCTAACAGGGGGCCGGGAGCAGTTCTTC
clone size: NA
J gene: TRBJ2-1
D gene: TRBD1
V gene: TRBV5-1

CDR3 protein: CASSAGTANEQFF
CDR3 DNA: TGTGCCAGCAGCGCCGGGACAGCTAATGAGCAGTTCTTC
clone size: NA
J gene: TRBJ2-1
D gene: TRBD1
V gene: TRBV9

CDR3 protein: CASSPRRLRQGAGEQYF
CDR3 DNA: TGTGCCAGTAGCCCCCGCCGCCTTAGACAGGGGGCCGGGGAGCAGTACTTC
clone size: NA
J gene: TRBJ2-7
D gene: TRBD1
V gene: TRBV19

CDR3 protein: CASSQPRTSTDTQYF
CDR3 DNA: TGTGCCAGCAGCCAACCCCGCACAAGCACAGATACGCAGTATTTT
clone size: NA
J gene: TRBJ2-3
D gene: NA
V gene: TRBV3-1/TRBV3-2

CDR3 protein: CSVVTGGEGYF
CDR3 DNA: TGCAGCGTCGTGACAGGGGGAGAGGGGTACTTC
clone size: once
J gene: TRBJ2-7
D gene: TRBD1
V gene: TRBV29-1

CDR3 protein: CASSRIGGAEETQYF
CDR3 DNA: TGTGCCAGCTCAAGGATCGGGGGGGCGGAAGAGACCCAGTACTTC
clone size: NA
J gene: TRBJ2-5
D gene: TRBD2
V gene: TRBV18

CDR3 protein: CASSQDRSSSYGYTF
CDR3 DNA: TGTGCCAGCTCCCAGGACAGGTCGTCTTCGTATGGCTACACCTTC
clone size: NA
J gene: TRBJ1-2
D gene: TRBD1
V gene: TRBV18

CDR3 protein: CASSLDVNTGELFF
CDR3 DNA: TGTGCCAGCAGCTTAGACGTGAACACCGGGGAGCTGTTTTTT
clone size: NA
J gene: TRBJ2-2
D gene: NA
V gene: TRBV11-3

CDR3 protein: CASSIGRIMGNTEAFF
CDR3 DNA: TGTGCCAGTAGTATCGGGAGGATCATGGGGAACACTGAAGCTTTCTTT
clone size: NA
J gene: TRBJ1-1
D gene: NA
V gene: TRBV19

CDR3 protein: CASSLDPGVEQYF
CDR3 DNA: TGTGCCAGCAGCTTAGATCCAGGGGTCGAGCAGTACTTC
clone size: once
J gene: TRBJ2-7
D gene: NA
V gene: TRBV11-2

CDR3 protein: CASSDGASGGAKETQYF
CDR3 DNA: TGTGCCAGCAGTGATGGTGCTAGCGGGGGGGCTAAAGAGACCCAGTACTTC
clone size: NA
J gene: TRBJ2-5
D gene: TRBD2
V gene: TRBV2

CDR3 protein: CASSIIKGSDSPNYGYTF
CDR3 DNA: TGTGCCAGTAGTATCATCAAGGGGTCAGACAGTCCTAACTATGGCTACACCTTC
clone size: NA
J gene: TRBJ1-2
D gene: NA
V gene: TRBV19